The T cell receptor beta chain under discussion was sequenced for a study of early T cells in non-severe SARS-CoV-2 infection. The overall study: Chains were unpaired, as sequencing was done on bulk RNA from unsorted whole blood.

Unique molecular identifiers were added to individual cDNA molecules. TCRdb processed the 5' RACE reads anew with MiXCR; each CDR3 protein has one entry. The data hold tens of thousands of distinct CDR3 sequences, with roughly 6% observed a single time. The CDR3 is 14 amino acids. The germline gives CDR1 SGHTA, CDR2 FQGNSA. The ends were cut back, 1 base at V and 4 bases at J, with 10 bases in the middle. This rearrangement joins TRBV7-2 to TRBJ1-2; D possibly corresponds to TRBD1 (5 bases). This sequence was found in an adult who was a healthcare worker with PCR-confirmed SARS-CoV-2 infection or an uninfected control (not recorded which). Sequenced: whole blood. The CDR3 protein is CASSLDGGSYGYTF. CDR3 nucleotides: TGTGCCAGCAGCTTAGACGGGGGAAGCTATGGCTACACCTTC.